One sample yielded the 2 T cell receptor beta chains listed below, sequenced in a study of T cells after yellow fever vaccination. MiXCR, run by TCRdb on the 5' RACE reads, gives a single entry per CDR3 protein. The table has some 350,000 distinct CDR3 sequences, roughly 12% seen once; the top ten hold more than 15%. This specimen consisted of PBMCs, obtained on the day of the first yellow fever vaccination. These TCRs come from a man aged 18-30 years who received the YFV17D yellow fever vaccine.

This clonotype showed up just a few times. The gene calls are TRBV27 and TRBJ2-1; 9 bases are shared with TRBD2. CDR1 and CDR2 (germline): MNHEY, SMNVEV (reference sequence). The CDR3 runs to 14 residues. The V and J ends lost 6 bases and 7 bases, in that order; junction bases with no gene match: 7. The CDR3 DNA sequence: TGTGCCAGCAGGAGCGGGGGGCGGCTTAATGAGCAGTTCTTC. This sequence encodes CASRSGGRLNEQFF.

This clonotype was seen more than once but under ten times. This chain links TRBV6-1 with TRBJ1-2; D remains ambiguous. V shed 2 bases and J shed 7 bases, with 8 bases lying between them. This CDR3 has 12 residues. In germline, CDR1 is MNHNS, CDR2 SASEGT. The chain's CDR3 is CASSERWSGYTF. The CDR3 DNA reads as TGTGCCAGCAGTGAACGGTGGAGTGGCTACACCTTC.